This entry describes one TCR beta chain. Antigen: not known. This sample is drawn from a study of cytomegalovirus exposure and HLA in healthy donors. Study results and limitations: Reports state that TCR beta sequences accurately predicted most subjects' HLA-A and HLA-B alleles. In a later analysis, a genetic analysis reported fewer productive-TCR N-insertions in an Asian-associated ancestry cluster than the cohort average. The majority of CMV-associated TCR beta chains were reported as apparently HLA-restricted in a later analysis.

CDR1 and CDR2 (germline): MNHEY, SVGAGI. With 2 bases clipped from V and 1 base from J, the junction kept 2 bases outside the gene matches. CDR3 length: 16 residues. PCR was performed using 60 Vbeta and 13 Jbeta primers. TCRdb keeps only in-frame clones here, not all; method: immunoSEQ multiplex PCR. Of about 140,000 clones detected, 78% appear once; the ten largest clones hold roughly 6.2%. This TCR was sampled from a woman between 40 and 50 years old in good health and CMV-seropositive. The chain links TRBV6-5 to TRBJ1-3; 10 bases are shared with TRBD1. Sequencing was carried out using PBMCs. CDR3 coding DNA: TGTGCCAGCAGTTACGGGACAGGGGTATCTGGAAACACCATATATTTT. This encodes CASSYGTGVSGNTIYF.